This T cell receptor (beta chain) stems from a study of T-cell reconstitution after alpha-beta-depleted transplantation in children. V was pared by 3 bases and J by 0 bases, with 9 bases between. The CDR3 is 15 residues long. Germline V gene data show CDR1 as MNHEY and CDR2 as SMNVEV (reference sequence). The table lists this clonotype with a few counts. The authors prepared the TCRbeta library with unique molecular identifiers. TCRdb re-called the PCR reads with MiXCR, one entry per CDR3 protein. The table lists approximately 350,000 distinct CDR3 sequences, 10% of them singletons. This receptor was identified in a human donor who donated a stem cell graft to a child with acute lymphoblastic leukemia. The starting material was PBMCs from the stem cell graft donor, obtained from the stem cell graft. The rearrangement uses TRBV27 and TRBJ2-1; no definite D call. The CDR3 DNA is TGTGCCAGCAGTTTTGGGCAACTCTCCTACAATGAGCAGTTCTTC. Its translation: CASSFGQLSYNEQFF.